The sequence of this T cell receptor beta chain was determined in a study of blood T cell repertoires in COVID-19. Original processing methods: By means of reference gene primer amplification, nucleated cell counts were estimated. TCRdb's copy holds only in-frame clones and misses some; the assay was immunoSEQ multiplex PCR. V and J calls and clone size are as listed in that table; D and trimming were resolved from the DNA. Of 140,000 or so clones detected, about 80% appear once; the ten largest clones hold 3.5%. The sequence derives from a man aged 70 or older who had recovered from COVID-19. The sequenced material came from peripheral blood.

The CDR3 coding sequence is TGCGCCAGCAGCTTGGGAGGCCTGGGAGAGACCCAGTACTTC. Encoded protein: CASSLGGLGETQYF. This chain links TRBV5-1 with TRBJ2-5; no clear D. The CDR3 runs 14 residues. V was pared by 0 bases and J by 4 bases, with 10 bases between. Germline CDR1 SGHRS, CDR2 YFSETQ.